This is a list of T cell receptor beta chains from one sample in a study of blood T cell repertoires in COVID-19. Profiling relied on immunoSEQ multiplex PCR, and the TCRdb table lists in-frame clones only, not all of them. The sample has roughly 150,000 clones, 80% to 85% seen once. Sample: PBMCs or T cells enriched from blood (not recorded which). All receptors derive from a man in his 70s who had been exposed to COVID-19. The CDR3 runs from the conserved cysteine through the conserved F or W. A D gene is named only where the DNA matches it firmly. The listing skips clone size in some rows; elsewhere it reads once, few, many or a size class.

J gene,CDR3 length,clone size,D gene,V gene,CDR3 protein,CDR3 DNA
TRBJ2-1,14,NA,NA,TRBV7-6,CASSPSPGDNEQFF,TGTGCCAGCAGCCCATCCCCGGGAGACAATGAGCAGTTCTTC
TRBJ2-3,15,NA,NA,TRBV28,CASIAWREGTDTQYF,TGTGCCAGCATCGCCTGGCGGGAAGGCACAGATACGCAGTATTTT
TRBJ2-5,14,NA,NA,TRBV19,CASSFSGRKETQYF,TGTGCCAGTAGTTTTAGCGGTAGGAAAGAGACCCAGTACTTC
TRBJ2-3,15,NA,NA,TRBV2,CASSEAYSVRDTQYF,TGTGCCAGCAGTGAAGCGTATTCAGTACGAGATACGCAGTATTTT
TRBJ2-3,15,NA,TRBD2,TRBV7-2,CASSGGGAGSDTQYF,TGTGCCAGCAGCGGCGGGGGGGCGGGCTCAGATACGCAGTATTTT
TRBJ2-3,16,NA,NA,TRBV7-2,CASSLRGAGGTDTQYF,TGTGCCAGCAGCTTACGGGGGGCCGGAGGTACAGATACGCAGTATTTT
TRBJ2-7,14,NA,TRBD1,TRBV18,CASSRDRGPYEQYF,TGTGCCAGCTCACGGGACAGGGGACCCTACGAGCAGTACTTC
TRBJ1-1,14,once,NA,TRBV7-3,CASSAMGADTEAFF,TGTGCCAGCAGCGCTATGGGGGCGGACACTGAAGCTTTCTTT
TRBJ1-5,19,NA,TRBD1,TRBV4-3,CASSQDLTGGSSSNQPQHF,TGCGCCAGCAGCCAAGATTTGACAGGGGGCAGCTCAAGCAATCAGCCCCAGCATTTT
TRBJ1-2,13,NA,NA,TRBV19,CASQQDTNYGYTF,TGTGCCAGCCAACAGGATACTAACTATGGCTACACCTTC
TRBJ1-6,15,NA,TRBD1,TRBV7-9,CASSSPTGAISPLHF,TGTGCCAGCAGCTCACCTACAGGGGCGATTTCACCCCTCCACTTT